Listed below are T cell receptor beta chains from one sample, sequenced in a study of CD8+CD57+ T cells in acquired aplastic anemia. One entry per CDR3 protein results from TCRdb running MiXCR on the reads. Of about 290,000 distinct CDR3 sequences detected, around three fifths appear once; the ten largest clones hold roughly 1.2%. The sequencing sample was made of sorted CD4+, CD8+, or CD8+CD57+ T cells (not recorded which) from PBMCs. The receptors originated from a human donor with aplastic anemia. CDR3s include the opening cysteine and the closing phenylalanine or tryptophan. D genes are given only for firm matches. Only part of the rows carry a size: once, few, many, or a class if the clone is expanded.

V: TRBV7-6
length: 15
J: TRBJ2-2
D: -
size: -
CDR3: CASSIRDGYTGELFF
DNA: TGTGCCAGCAGCATCCGGGACGGGTACACCGGGGAGCTGTTTTTT

V: TRBV10-3
length: 15
J: TRBJ2-7
D: -
size: -
CDR3: CAIRITRDGGYEQYF
DNA: TGTGCCATCAGGATTACCCGGGACGGAGGCTACGAGCAGTACTTC

V: TRBV10-1
length: 14
J: TRBJ1-5
D: -
size: -
CDR3: CASSDSGLNQPQHF
DNA: TGCGCCAGCAGTGATTCCGGGCTCAATCAGCCCCAGCATTTT

V: TRBV2
length: 14
J: TRBJ1-3
D: -
size: many
CDR3: CASRGESSGNTIYF
DNA: TGTGCCAGCAGGGGGGAGAGCTCTGGAAACACCATATATTTT

V: TRBV10-3
length: 16
J: TRBJ1-6
D: -
size: -
CDR3: CAISGAKPSYNSPLHF
DNA: TGTGCCATCAGTGGGGCCAAGCCCTCCTATAATTCACCCCTCCACTTT

V: TRBV12-3/TRBV12-4
length: 13
J: TRBJ1-2
D: -
size: -
CDR3: CASRTPGAKGYTF
DNA: TGTGCCAGCAGGACCCCAGGGGCTAAAGGCTACACCTTC

V: TRBV7-2
length: 14
J: TRBJ2-3
D: TRBD2
size: -
CDR3: CASSRGGGADTQYF
DNA: TGTGCCAGCAGCCGCGGGGGGGGGGCAGATACGCAGTATTTT

V: TRBV20-1
length: 13
J: TRBJ2-7
D: TRBD2
size: few
CDR3: CSARSGTMREQYF
DNA: TGCAGTGCTCGATCCGGGACTATGCGCGAGCAGTACTTC

V: TRBV2
length: 14
J: TRBJ1-4
D: -
size: once
CDR3: CASRQLTTNEKLFF
DNA: TGTGCCAGCAGACAGCTAACAACTAATGAAAAACTGTTTTTT

V: TRBV24-1
length: 17
J: TRBJ1-5
D: TRBD1
size: -
CDR3: CATSDGLGQGQISPQHF
DNA: TGTGCCACCAGTGATGGCCTGGGACAGGGGCAAATCAGCCCCCAGCATTTT

V: TRBV20-1
length: 13
J: TRBJ2-7
D: -
size: medium-sized
CDR3: CSVNAKGVYEQYF
DNA: TGCAGTGTTAACGCCAAGGGTGTCTACGAGCAGTACTTC

V: TRBV7-6
length: 13
J: TRBJ1-4
D: -
size: -
CDR3: CASSLAQGNGLFF
DNA: TGTGCCAGCAGCTTAGCACAGGGCAATGGCCTGTTTTTT

V: TRBV18
length: 14
J: TRBJ1-5
D: -
size: many
CDR3: CASSPPNLSSPQHF
DNA: TGTGCCAGCTCACCACCGAACTTGTCTTCCCCCCAGCATTTT

V: TRBV25-1
length: 15
J: TRBJ1-2
D: -
size: -
CDR3: CASSEYGQGNYGYTF
DNA: TGTGCCAGCAGTGAATATGGGCAGGGGAACTATGGCTACACCTTC

V: TRBV7-2
length: 16
J: TRBJ2-3
D: TRBD2
size: -
CDR3: CASSHSSGAVADTQYF
DNA: TGTGCCAGCAGCCACTCTAGCGGGGCAGTAGCAGATACGCAGTATTTT

V: TRBV12-3/TRBV12-4
length: 16
J: TRBJ2-2
D: -
size: many
CDR3: CASSLWGTGNTGELFF
DNA: TGTGCCAGCAGTTTATGGGGGACGGGGAACACCGGGGAGCTGTTTTTT

V: TRBV19
length: 17
J: TRBJ2-3
D: TRBD2
size: -
CDR3: CASSTLGTSGVTDTQYF
DNA: TGTGCCAGTAGTACCCTTGGGACTAGCGGGGTGACAGATACGCAGTATTTT

V: TRBV7-9
length: 15
J: TRBJ2-1
D: TRBD2
size: -
CDR3: CASSSAALAGTGQFF
DNA: TGTGCCAGCAGCTCCGCAGCTCTAGCGGGGACGGGGCAGTTCTTC

V: TRBV7-8
length: 13
J: TRBJ2-7
D: -
size: -
CDR3: CASSPRDGYEQYF
DNA: TGTGCCAGCAGCCCCCGGGACGGCTACGAGCAGTACTTC

V: TRBV7-9
length: 15
J: TRBJ1-6
D: -
size: -
CDR3: CASSSSGGGTSPLYF
DNA: TGTGCCAGCAGCTCGTCGGGGGGAGGTACTTCACCCCTCTACTTT

V: TRBV20-1
length: 13
J: TRBJ2-5
D: -
size: -
CDR3: CSARPGAGETRYF
DNA: TGCAGTGCTAGGCCGGGGGCTGGAGAGACCCGGTACTTC

V: TRBV6-2/TRBV6-3
length: 13
J: TRBJ2-3
D: -
size: many
CDR3: CASMTMGPDTQYF
DNA: TGTGCCAGCATGACGATGGGGCCAGATACGCAGTATTTT

V: TRBV7-9
length: 14
J: TRBJ2-5
D: -
size: many
CDR3: CASKSTATQETQYF
DNA: TGTGCCAGCAAATCGACGGCTACCCAAGAGACCCAGTACTTC

V: TRBV20-1
length: 15
J: TRBJ2-1
D: TRBD2
size: -
CDR3: CSARGTSGRFNEQFF
DNA: TGCAGTGCTAGAGGGACTAGCGGGAGGTTCAATGAGCAGTTCTTC

V: TRBV6-2/TRBV6-3
length: 18
J: TRBJ2-3
D: -
size: -
CDR3: CASSYESQGGSSTDTQYF
DNA: TGTGCCAGCAGTTACGAATCACAAGGCGGATCTAGCACAGATACGCAGTATTTT

V: TRBV18
length: 15
J: TRBJ1-2
D: TRBD1
size: few
CDR3: CASSQTSGQGAPGTF
DNA: TGTGCCAGCTCGCAGACCTCGGGACAGGGGGCGCCTGGCACCTTC

V: TRBV7-8
length: 12
J: TRBJ2-3
D: -
size: -
CDR3: CASSLQRDTQYF
DNA: TGTGCCAGCAGCTTGCAGCGAGATACGCAGTATTTT

V: TRBV15
length: 15
J: TRBJ1-2
D: -
size: -
CDR3: CATSSLEGEGTGYTF
DNA: TGTGCCACCAGCAGCTTGGAGGGGGAAGGGACTGGCTACACCTTC

V: TRBV29-1
length: 13
J: TRBJ2-1
D: TRBD1
size: -
CDR3: CSDTGGSYNEQFF
DNA: TGCAGCGACACAGGGGGCTCCTACAATGAGCAGTTCTTC

V: TRBV4-1
length: 15
J: TRBJ2-5
D: TRBD2
size: few
CDR3: CASSQGLAVQETQYF
DNA: TGCGCCAGCAGCCAAGGACTAGCGGTCCAAGAGACCCAGTACTTC

V: TRBV7-3
length: 15
J: TRBJ1-2
D: -
size: -
CDR3: CASSPHREFNYGYTF
DNA: TGTGCCAGCAGCCCCCACAGGGAATTTAACTATGGCTACACCTTC

V: TRBV7-8
length: 14
J: TRBJ1-2
D: -
size: -
CDR3: CASSLDLGSYGYTF
DNA: TGTGCCAGCAGCTTAGATTTGGGCAGCTATGGCTACACCTTC

V: TRBV7-9
length: 13
J: TRBJ2-7
D: -
size: -
CDR3: CASSSRGLGEQYF
DNA: TGTGCCAGCAGCTCGAGGGGTTTGGGCGAGCAGTACTTC

V: TRBV5-5
length: 15
J: TRBJ2-7
D: -
size: once
CDR3: CASSPGDFSSYEQYF
DNA: TGTGCCAGCAGCCCTGGGGACTTTAGCTCCTACGAGCAGTACTTC

V: TRBV7-8
length: 15
J: TRBJ1-5
D: -
size: -
CDR3: CASSLVAGSNQPQHF
DNA: TGTGCCAGCAGCTTAGTGGCGGGTAGCAATCAGCCCCAGCATTTT

V: TRBV5-1
length: 15
J: TRBJ2-5
D: TRBD2
size: few
CDR3: CASRLTSGGQKTQYF
DNA: TGCGCCAGCAGGTTGACTAGCGGGGGGCAGAAGACCCAGTACTTC

V: TRBV20-1
length: 14
J: TRBJ1-5
D: TRBD1
size: -
CDR3: CSATTGASNQPQHF
DNA: TGCAGTGCTACCACAGGGGCAAGCAATCAGCCCCAGCATTTT

V: TRBV11-3
length: 13
J: TRBJ1-1
D: -
size: -
CDR3: CASSYTVNTEAFF
DNA: TGTGCCAGTAGCTACACAGTGAACACTGAAGCTTTCTTT

V: TRBV5-5
length: 16
J: TRBJ1-5
D: TRBD1
size: many
CDR3: CASSLWPGQGNQPQHF
DNA: TGTGCCAGCAGCTTGTGGCCGGGACAGGGCAATCAGCCCCAGCATTTT

V: TRBV6-5
length: 14
J: TRBJ1-6
D: -
size: few
CDR3: CASSYRGAGSPLHF
DNA: TGTGCCAGCAGTTATCGGGGGGCTGGTTCACCCCTCCACTTT

V: TRBV29-1
length: 12
J: TRBJ2-3
D: -
size: -
CDR3: CSVDADTDTQYF
DNA: TGCAGCGTTGACGCTGACACAGATACGCAGTATTTT

V: TRBV15
length: 15
J: TRBJ2-1
D: -
size: -
CDR3: CATSRAFRGWDEQFF
DNA: TGTGCCACCAGCAGAGCTTTCAGGGGCTGGGATGAGCAGTTCTTC

V: TRBV7-9
length: 16
J: TRBJ2-2
D: -
size: -
CDR3: CASSQRAQTYTGELFF
DNA: TGTGCCAGCAGCCAAAGGGCACAGACCTACACCGGGGAGCTGTTTTTT

V: TRBV7-4
length: 15
J: TRBJ1-1
D: -
size: few
CDR3: CASSVAGSGDTEAFF
DNA: TGTGCCAGCAGCGTAGCGGGGTCGGGGGACACTGAAGCTTTCTTT

V: TRBV20-1
length: 17
J: TRBJ2-7
D: TRBD2
size: -
CDR3: CSAPSPPRASGFYEQYF
DNA: TGCAGTGCCCCTTCCCCCCCCAGGGCTAGCGGATTCTACGAGCAGTACTTC

V: TRBV6-1
length: 15
J: TRBJ2-3
D: TRBD2
size: many
CDR3: CASSDGDYLVYTQYF
DNA: TGTGCCAGCAGTGATGGGGACTATCTTGTCTATACGCAGTATTTT

V: TRBV5-1
length: 16
J: TRBJ2-2
D: -
size: few
CDR3: CASSLEPQTNTGELFF
DNA: TGCGCCAGCAGCTTGGAACCGCAGACGAACACCGGGGAGCTGTTTTTT

V: TRBV20-1
length: 13
J: TRBJ2-3
D: -
size: -
CDR3: CSAPRGPTDTQYF
DNA: TGCAGTGCCCCAAGAGGGCCCACAGATACGCAGTATTTT

V: TRBV7-9
length: 11
J: TRBJ2-5
D: -
size: few
CDR3: CASSWLETQYF
DNA: TGTGCCAGCAGCTGGCTAGAGACCCAGTACTTC

V: TRBV25-1
length: 15
J: TRBJ1-2
D: -
size: many
CDR3: CASSEWTSRDYGYTF
DNA: TGTGCCAGCAGTGAATGGACCTCTCGGGACTATGGCTACACCTTC

V: TRBV4-2
length: 14
J: TRBJ2-6
D: -
size: -
CDR3: CASSRNSGANVLTF
DNA: TGTGCCAGCAGCCGAAACTCTGGGGCCAACGTCCTGACTTTC

V: TRBV6-5
length: 19
J: TRBJ2-3
D: TRBD2
size: -
CDR3: CASSYRGAGLASSTDTQYF
DNA: TGTGCCAGCAGTTACCGGGGTGCGGGACTAGCTTCTAGCACAGATACGCAGTATTTT

V: TRBV29-1
length: 12
J: TRBJ1-2
D: -
size: once
CDR3: CSVNSKVYGYTF
DNA: TGCAGCGTTAACAGCAAAGTCTATGGCTACACCTTC

V: TRBV19
length: 13
J: TRBJ2-3
D: -
size: -
CDR3: CASAPAGPDTQYF
DNA: TGTGCCAGTGCTCCCGCGGGTCCAGATACGCAGTATTTT

V: TRBV12-3/TRBV12-4
length: 13
J: TRBJ1-1
D: -
size: many
CDR3: CASSLSGVIEAFF
DNA: TGTGCCAGCAGTTTAAGTGGGGTGATTGAAGCTTTCTTT

V: TRBV5-1
length: 13
J: TRBJ1-1
D: -
size: once
CDR3: CASSQMRSTEAFF
DNA: TGCGCCAGCAGCCAGATGAGAAGCACTGAAGCTTTCTTT

V: TRBV2
length: 14
J: TRBJ1-6
D: -
size: -
CDR3: CASTRDTFLIPLHF
DNA: TGTGCCAGCACCCGGGACACCTTTTTGATCCCCCTCCACTTT

V: TRBV29-1
length: 13
J: TRBJ2-7
D: -
size: -
CDR3: CSVEGMGVGEQYF
DNA: TGCAGCGTTGAAGGGATGGGGGTGGGTGAGCAGTACTTC